These T cell receptor beta chains were read from a single sample in a study of Graves' ophthalmopathy and Graves' hyperthyroidism. MiXCR was run by TCRdb on the multiplex PCR reads, yielding one entry per CDR3 protein. The sample lists over a million distinct CDR3 sequences, about two fifths occurring once. Sequencing was carried out using peripheral blood or thyroid tissue (not recorded which). The receptors were gathered from an adult man with Graves' hyperthyroidism. Both conserved end residues are part of each CDR3. Each record gives: D gene, V gene, CDR3 length, J gene, clone size, CDR3 DNA, CDR3 protein. D genes are given only for firm matches. Clone size is not always given. Where it is, it says once, few, many or a class for expanded clones.

-	TRBV24-1	13	TRBJ2-5	many	TGTGCCACCAGTCGGCGTCTTCAAGAGACCCAGTACTTC	CATSRRLQETQYF
-	TRBV7-3	14	TRBJ2-2	-	TGTGCCAGCAGCCAAGGCCCACCGAACGGGGAGCTGTTTTTT	CASSQGPPNGELFF
TRBD1	TRBV7-9	14	TRBJ2-5	many	TGTGCCAGCAGCCCAGACAGGGGGGATGAGACCCAGTACTTC	CASSPDRGDETQYF
-	TRBV20-1	13	TRBJ1-6	many	TGCAGTGCTAGTGCTGGGGGTAATTCACCCCTCCACTTT	CSASAGGNSPLHF
-	TRBV5-1	14	TRBJ1-1	many	TGCGCCAGCAGCCCCATGCCAGCGAACACTGAAGCTTTCTTT	CASSPMPANTEAFF
TRBD1	TRBV6-1	15	TRBJ2-7	-	TGTGCTAGAGATCTTAGGACAGGGGAAGTCTACGAGCAGTACTTC	CARDLRTGEVYEQYF
TRBD1	TRBV6-1	14	TRBJ2-7	many	TGTGCCAGTGTACGAGGGGGCTCTGCTGGGGAGCAGTACTTC	CASVRGGSAGEQYF
-	TRBV6-2/TRBV6-3	14	TRBJ2-7	-	TGTGCCAGCAGTTACACCGGAGACTCCTACGAGCAGTACTTC	CASSYTGDSYEQYF
TRBD2	TRBV7-2	15	TRBJ2-5	-	TGTGCCAGCAGCTTAGGGCTCCTGGGGGGGGAGACCCAGTACTTC	CASSLGLLGGETQYF
-	TRBV29-1	13	TRBJ2-2	many	TGCAGCGGCGGGACAGTTAACACCGGGGAGCTGTTTTTT	CSGGTVNTGELFF
-	TRBV19	15	TRBJ1-5	many	TGTGCCAGTCGGATTGGTGGGGGCATCAATCAGCCCCAGCATTTT	CASRIGGGINQPQHF
-	TRBV5-6	14	TRBJ1-6	many	TGTGCCAGCAAAAACTTGGGATTCAACTCACCCCTCCACTTT	CASKNLGFNSPLHF
-	TRBV7-9	15	TRBJ2-7	-	TGTGCCAGCAGCTTGGTGGGGCCAGGGGCGGAGGAGCAGTACTTC	CASSLVGPGAEEQYF
TRBD2	TRBV9	16	TRBJ2-7	many	TGTGCCAGCAGCGTAGACCCCGGGACTATGTTGTACGAGCAGTACTTC	CASSVDPGTMLYEQYF
-	TRBV25-1	19	TRBJ1-6	-	-	CASSEQGDEQYFGGSPLHF
-	TRBV12-3/TRBV12-4	15	TRBJ1-2	-	TGTGCCAGCAGTTTTTGGCAGGATCGAAACTATGGCTACACCTTC	CASSFWQDRNYGYTF
-	TRBV7-9	15	TRBJ2-5	-	TGTGCCAGCAGCTTAGGCGGAGCGGCGGAAGAGACCCAGTACTTC	CASSLGGAAEETQYF
-	TRBV2	15	TRBJ2-5	-	TGTGCCAGCAGTTACCAGGACAGACGACAAGAGACCCAGTACTTC	CASSYQDRRQETQYF
-	TRBV2	11	TRBJ2-7	many	TGTGCCAGCACTGAGGACTCGGGTCCGTACTTC	CASTEDSGPYF
-	TRBV2	15	TRBJ2-7	many	TGTGCCAGCAGTGAGTCAGCCATTCTAGTCTACGAGCAGTACTTC	CASSESAILVYEQYF
TRBD1	TRBV19	14	TRBJ2-7	-	TGTGCCAGTAGTATGCGAGGGGGCAGCGACGAGCAGTACTTC	CASSMRGGSDEQYF
-	TRBV10-3	16	TRBJ1-3	-	TGTGCCAGCAGTTACTCGTCCGTCGGCTCTGGAAACACCATATATTTT	CASSYSSVGSGNTIYF
TRBD1	TRBV7-6	13	TRBJ1-2	many	TGTGCCAGCAGCCCGGACAGGGACTATGGCTACACCTTC	CASSPDRDYGYTF
-	TRBV6-5	15	TRBJ1-3	few	TGTGCCAGCAGTTACACAGGGCTCTCTGGAAACACCATATATTTT	CASSYTGLSGNTIYF
-	TRBV25-1	12	TRBJ2-2	many	TGTGCCAGCAACCGAAACACCGGGGAGCTGTTTTTT	CASNRNTGELFF
-	TRBV7-6	16	TRBJ2-3	-	TGTGCCAGCAGCTTATCCGGCCTAAGTCCAACAGATACGCAGTATTTT	CASSLSGLSPTDTQYF
-	TRBV6-1	18	TRBJ1-1	-	TGTGCCAGCAGTGAAGCCTTCAGGGGCAGTCCTAAGAACACTGAAGCTTTCTTT	CASSEAFRGSPKNTEAFF
-	TRBV6-5	13	TRBJ2-7	-	TGTGCCAGCATACCCCGGGTTGGCTACGAGCAGTACTTC	CASIPRVGYEQYF
TRBD2	TRBV20-1	16	TRBJ2-7	-	TGCAGTGCTAGAAACCTTCGGGGCGGGGGTAACTACGAGCAGTACTTC	CSARNLRGGGNYEQYF
-	TRBV10-2	16	TRBJ1-1	-	TGTGCCAGCAGTTACGAAGGGGCTCACGAGGACGCTGAAGCTTTCTTT	CASSYEGAHEDAEAFF
-	TRBV25-1	16	TRBJ1-2	-	TGTGCCAGCAGCACCGGACAAGGCCTTGGCCTATGGGGCTACACCTTC	CASSTGQGLGLWGYTF
-	TRBV7-6	14	TRBJ2-6	many	TGTGCCAGCGTGTCAGCATCTGGGGCCAACGTCCTGACTTTC	CASVSASGANVLTF